Listed here are 29 T cell receptor beta chains from one sample, sequenced in a study of T-cell memory formation after mild COVID-19. TCRdb re-called the 5' RACE reads with MiXCR, one entry per CDR3 protein. The sample records a few hundred thousand distinct CDR3 sequences, 15% being singletons. Sequencing input: PBMCs or a T cell subset sorted from them (not recorded which). Receptors originate from a man younger than 35 who had mild COVID-19 (a few samples of this study predate the infection). Cell type and time point are not known.

Here the CDR3 reads CASSLKVNSYEQYF. The DNA for the CDR3 is TGCGCCAGCAGCTTGAAGGTTAACTCCTACGAGCAGTACTTC. V and J are TRBV5-1 and TRBJ2-7; D uncertain. The V gene lost 1 base and the J gene lost 0 bases, with 8 bases spanning the gap. Germline V gene data show CDR1 as SGHRS and CDR2 as YFSETQ. The CDR3 is made up of 14 amino acids.

The table lists this clonotype with a few counts. The chain employs TRBV7-9 and TRBJ1-1; D is undetermined. V dropped 2 bases and J dropped 1 base, with 5 bases sitting between them. The germline gives CDR1 SEHNR, CDR2 FQNEAQ (reference sequence). CDR3 length: 13 residues. CDR3 DNA sequence: TGTGCCAGCAGCTTATACAGGAACACTGAAGCTTTCTTT. It codes for CASSLYRNTEAFF.

This clonotype was recorded at least ten times. CDR3 region: CASSLDANTEAFF. The CDR3 DNA is TGTGCCAGCAGCTTGGACGCAAACACTGAAGCTTTCTTT. This chain uses TRBV5-4 with TRBJ1-1; D gene uncertain. Germline CDR1 is SGHNT and CDR2 is YYREEE (reference sequence). V was pared by 0 bases and J by 2 bases, with 5 bases between. This CDR3 contains 13 residues.

The V and J genes are TRBV2 and TRBJ2-3; no definite D call. In germline, CDR1 is SNHLY, CDR2 FYNNEI. CDR3 length equals 14 residues. The V end lost 8 bases, the J end lost 0 bases, and 12 bases lay between the germline ends. The CDR3 DNA is TGTGCCAGCCGCGTAGAACCTAGCACAGATACGCAGTATTTT. It yields the protein CASRVEPSTDTQYF.

The rearrangement uses TRBV19 and TRBJ2-7; 9 positions agree with TRBD2. V lost 6 bases, J lost 2 bases, and 11 bases stayed unmatched. This CDR3 comprises 16 residues. The germline V gene has CDR1 LNHDA and CDR2 SQIVND (reference sequence). CDR3 DNA: TGTGCCAGTAGCGGGTTGGCTAGCGGGGTGACCTACGAGCAGTACTTC. It is translated as CASSGLASGVTYEQYF.

The rearrangement uses TRBV5-1 and TRBJ2-1, with 8 bases matching TRBD2. Per germline, CDR1 SGHRS and CDR2 YFSETQ. The CDR3 sequence is 14 residues long. Trimming cost V 4 bases and J 6 bases; bases outside gene matches: 6. CDR3 protein: CASSQVAGSNEQFF. CDR3 bases: TGCGCCAGCAGCCAAGTAGCGGGAAGCAATGAGCAGTTCTTC.

The rearrangement uses TRBV7-2 and TRBJ1-1; D might be TRBD1 (5 bases). Trimming removed 3 bases from V and 0 bases from J, with 11 bases in between. CDR1 is SGHTA, CDR2 FQGNSA, per germline. CDR3 length: 15 residues. Written as DNA, the CDR3 is TGTGCCAGCAGCTTTGTCGGGGGGGTGAACACTGAAGCTTTCTTT. Protein: CASSFVGGVNTEAFF.

This clonotype was seen more than once but under ten times. This rearrangement joins TRBV10-3 to TRBJ2-1, with 7 bases aligning to TRBD1. This CDR3 comprises 15 residues. The V gene end was trimmed by 7 bases and the J gene end by 1 base; junction bases not matched to a gene: 7. From germline, CDR1 is ENHRY and CDR2 SYGVKD. The CDR3 region is CAIKTDRASYNEQFF. The CDR3 DNA sequence: TGTGCCATCAAGACCGACAGGGCGTCCTACAATGAGCAGTTCTTC.

V is TRBV10-1 and J is TRBJ2-7; a possible D gene is TRBD1 (5 bases). In germline, CDR1 is WNHNN, CDR2 SYGVQD (reference sequence). The CDR3 covers 13 residues. Trimming pared 6 bases from V and 0 bases from J, leaving 9 bases between. The CDR3 DNA reads as TGCGCCAGCAGAGTACAGGTCTCCTACGAGCAGTACGTC. It is translated as CASRVQVSYEQYV.

This clonotype was seen repeatedly, ten times or more. V and J are TRBV7-6 and TRBJ2-3, with D possibly called TRBD1 or TRBD2 (5 bases each). CDR3 length: 15 amino acids. CDR1 and CDR2 (germline): SGHVS, FNYEAQ. Trimming cost V 5 bases and J 1 base, with 13 bases left between them. The CDR3 reads CASSTGARGTDTQYF. In nucleotides, the CDR3 is TGTGCCAGCAGCACCGGGGCCAGGGGCACAGATACGCAGTATTTT.

This clonotype was counted between two and nine times. V and J are TRBV10-1 and TRBJ2-5, with D perhaps assigned TRBD1 or TRBD2 (6 bases each). The CDR3 has 14 residues. The germline V gene encodes CDR1 WNHNN and CDR2 SYGVQD (reference sequence). V lost 4 bases and J lost 3, with 12 bases in between. The CDR3 region is CASSGGAGEETQYF. Written as DNA, the CDR3 is TGCGCCAGCAGTGGCGGGGCAGGGGAAGAGACCCAGTACTTC.

This clonotype was counted only a few times. J is TRBJ2-1 and V is TRBV2; TRBD1 is a possible D gene (5 bases). V lost 4 bases to trimming and J lost 12 bases, with 13 bases between them. CDR1 is SNHLY and CDR2 is FYNNEI in the germline V gene. This CDR3 spans 12 amino acids. The CDR3 here is CASSAAGWVQFF. CDR3 sequence (DNA): TGTGCCAGCAGTGCGGCAGGGTGGGTGCAGTTCTTC.

This clonotype was observed a few times. V usage is TRBV6-1 and J usage is TRBJ2-1; D call uncertain. CDR3 length equals 15 residues. V lost 2 bases, J lost 4 bases, and 12 bases lay in between. Germline loops: CDR1 MNHNS, CDR2 SASEGT. The CDR3 DNA follows: TGTGCCAGCAGTGAAATATGGTGGGGATACAATGAGCAGTTCTTC. As protein: CASSEIWWGYNEQFF.

This sequence joins TRBV7-3 and TRBJ2-3; 8 bases map to TRBD1. The V segment lost 5 bases and the J segment 1 base; nucleotides outside the gene matches: 8. CDR3 size: 16 residues. CDR1 is SGHTA, CDR2 FQGTGA, per germline. The CDR3 nucleotides read TGTGCCAGCAGCAGCCTACCGGGACAGGGCACAGATACGCAGTATTTT. Residues: CASSSLPGQGTDTQYF.

V is TRBV18 and J is TRBJ2-7; 8 bases line up with TRBD1. Looked up from germline, CDR1 is KGHSH and CDR2 is LQKENI. The V segment lost 3 bases and the J segment 2 bases; nucleotides outside the gene matches: 9. The CDR3 runs 16 residues. CDR3 DNA sequence: TGTGCCAGCTCACCGGGTTCTCAGACAGGGGCCTACGAGCAGTACTTC. Protein: CASSPGSQTGAYEQYF. The complete variable domain, with remaining parts taken from reference TRBV18 and TRBJ2-7, reads NAGVMQNPRHLVRRRGQEARLRCSPMKGHSHVYWYRQLPEEGLKFMVYLQKENIIDESGMPKERFSAEFPKEGPSILRIQQVVRGDSAAYFCASSPGSQTGAYEQYFGPGTRLTVT.

This clonotype was counted a few times. V gene TRBV6-5 combines with J gene TRBJ2-1; no firm D call. The CDR3 runs to 17 residues. The V end was cut by 5 bases, the J end by 7 bases, with 24 bases between. The germline V gene encodes CDR1 MNHEY and CDR2 SVGAGI. DNA of the CDR3: TGTGCCAGCAGTCCACTGGTTGCTGGCAGCCTCAGAAATGAGCAGTTCTTC. This gives the protein CASSPLVAGSLRNEQFF.

This clonotype has just a few counts. The genes are TRBV12-3 or TRBV12-4 and TRBJ2-5; 15 bases are a match to TRBD2. With 5 bases clipped from V and 3 bases from J, the junction kept 10 bases outside the gene matches. This CDR3 has 18 amino acids. CDR3: CASSAGTSGGTGKETQYF. The CDR3 nucleotides read TGTGCCAGCAGTGCGGGGACTAGCGGGGGGACCGGAAAAGAGACCCAGTACTTC.

The gene calls are TRBV4-1 and TRBJ2-3; unclear D gene. Deletions cut 0 bases from V and 1 base from J, with 14 bases between. Germline loops: CDR1 MGHRA, CDR2 YSYEKL. The CDR3 covers 17 residues. This CDR3 reads CASSQDISGFRTDTQYF. CDR3 nucleotide sequence: TGCGCCAGCAGCCAAGATATATCGGGTTTTCGCACAGATACGCAGTATTTT.

The rearrangement links TRBV5-1 to TRBJ2-3; 8 bases match TRBD2. The V and J ends lost 2 bases and 6 bases, in that order; junction bases with no gene match: 8. The CDR3 totals 15 residues. The germline V gene has CDR1 SGHRS and CDR2 YFSETQ. The chain's CDR3 is CASSFSGGEEDTQYF. For the CDR3, the DNA is TGCGCCAGCAGCTTCAGCGGGGGAGAGGAGGATACGCAGTATTTT.

CDR3 loop: CASSPGPARGSTDTQYF. For the CDR3, the DNA is TGCGCCAGCAGCCCCGGTCCGGCTAGGGGAAGCACAGATACGCAGTATTTT. V and J are TRBV4-1 and TRBJ2-3, with D possibly matching TRBD1 (5 bases). V shed 4 bases and J shed 0 bases, with 17 bases lying between them. The germline V gene has CDR1 MGHRA and CDR2 YSYEKL. The CDR3 extends over 17 amino acids.

The chain recombines TRBV5-4 with TRBJ2-3, with a weak D call TRBD1 (6 bases). This CDR3 is built from 14 residues. Germline lookup yields CDR1 SGHNT and CDR2 YYREEE (reference sequence). The V gene lost 4 bases and the J gene lost 2 bases, with 11 bases spanning the gap. The CDR3 nucleotides are TGTGCCAGCAGCGCCGACAGGCTCACAGATACGCAGTATTTT. As protein: CASSADRLTDTQYF. Full variable domain (rest looked up from reference TRBV5-4 and TRBJ2-3): ETGVTQSPTHLIKTRGQQVTLRCSSQSGHNTVSWYQQALGQGPQFIFQYYREEENGRGNFPPRFSGLQFPNYSSELNVNALELDDSALYLCASSADRLTDTQYFGPGTRLTVL.

The gene calls are TRBV27 and TRBJ2-1; 9 nucleotides align to TRBD2. The germline V gene has CDR1 MNHEY and CDR2 SMNVEV (reference sequence). Unmatched junction bases numbered 10, after V lost 7 bases and J lost 9 bases. This CDR3 is 14 amino acids long. The CDR3 protein is CASIPAGGGFEQFF. The CDR3 nucleotides are TGTGCCAGCATCCCTGCGGGAGGGGGCTTTGAGCAGTTCTTC.

The sample holds many counts of this clonotype. The V call is TRBV7-9, the J call TRBJ2-1, with D unclear. V was cut by 1 base and J by 5 bases, with 3 bases left in between. Germline CDR1 is SEHNR and CDR2 is FQNEAQ (reference sequence). The length of the CDR3 is 12 residues. CDR3 coding DNA: TGTGCCAGCAGCTTAGATCACAATGAGCAGTTCTTC. It yields the protein CASSLDHNEQFF.

The genes are TRBV5-1 and TRBJ1-2; maybe TRBD1 (6 bases). The CDR3 contains 12 residues. Trimming took off 4 bases at V and 7 bases at J, with 11 bases between the two ends. From germline, CDR1 is SGHRS and CDR2 YFSETQ. CDR3 region: CASSPQGIGYTF. CDR3 in DNA: TGCGCCAGCAGCCCACAGGGTATTGGCTACACCTTC.

The chain couples TRBV10-3 to TRBJ2-7; 10 bases are shared with TRBD1. The CDR3 contains 13 residues. Germline CDR1 reads ENHRY; CDR2 reads SYGVKD. The V and J ends lost 2 bases and 6 bases, in that order; junction bases with no gene match: 1. The CDR3 loop is CAISEDRGPEQYF. Here the CDR3 DNA reads TGTGCCATCAGTGAGGACAGGGGGCCCGAGCAGTACTTC.

This clonotype was seen a few times. The V gene is TRBV6-1, the J gene TRBJ2-3; a possible D gene is TRBD2 (6 bases). Germline CDR1 and CDR2: MNHNS and SASEGT. The CDR3 sequence is 20 residues long. V gave up 8 bases and J gave up 3 bases, with 33 bases separating them. This CDR3 reads CASRQQNGFSRGEATDTQYF. As DNA, the CDR3 is TGTGCCAGCCGACAGCAGAACGGGTTTTCGCGGGGTGAAGCTACAGATACGCAGTATTTT.

This clonotype was counted at least ten times. V is TRBV7-9 and J is TRBJ2-7; D is possibly TRBD1 (5 bases). V was trimmed by 3 bases and J by 3 bases, leaving 24 bases between them. In germline, CDR1 is SEHNR, CDR2 FQNEAQ (reference sequence). The CDR3 loop spans 18 amino acids. The DNA for the CDR3 is TGTGCCAGCAGCTTTCCCCGTAGGGGTGGGGTGAACCTCTACGAGCAGTACTTC. Its protein product is CASSFPRRGGVNLYEQYF.

The J gene is TRBJ2-7, the V gene TRBV11-2; D may match TRBD1 or TRBD2 (5 bases each). The germline V gene encodes CDR1 SGHAT and CDR2 FQNNGV. The CDR3 is 16 amino acids. Trimming removed 2 bases from V and 0 bases from J, with 14 bases in between. CDR3 nucleotide sequence: TGTGCCAGCAGCTTATCGAGGGACGGATCCTCCTACGAGCAGTACTTC. Protein sequence: CASSLSRDGSSYEQYF.

There are many counts of this clonotype. V usage is TRBV5-1 and J usage is TRBJ2-2; 7 nucleotides line up with TRBD1. J gave up 6 bases and V 4 bases, and 9 bases lay outside the gene matches. The CDR3 is made up of 15 amino acids. CDR1 is SGHRS and CDR2 is YFSETQ in the germline V gene. The CDR3 sequence is CASSAGDSNAGELFF. The CDR3 DNA is TGCGCCAGCAGCGCCGGGGACAGTAACGCCGGGGAGCTGTTTTTT.